The next 29 T cell receptor beta chains were all read from a single sample in a study of long-term antiretroviral therapy in people with HIV. Researchers ran immunoSEQ v3.0 at survey level. Clones were sequenced by immunoSEQ multiplex PCR, and TCRdb holds only the in-frame ones, with some missing. The data hold around 21,000 clones, with around 80% observed a single time. The sample consisted of unsorted PBMCs, taken 1.5 years after starting antiretroviral therapy. Receptors were obtained from a man younger than 40 with HIV.

This clone was seen a single time. The V call is TRBV4-1, the J call TRBJ2-7; TRBD1 might be the D (7 bases). CDR3 length: 15 residues. V lost 1 base and J lost 3, with 13 bases in between. Looked up from germline, CDR1 is MGHRA and CDR2 is YSYEKL. The CDR3 region has the DNA TGCGCCAGCAGCCAAGGCAGGGGGGTGAGCTACGAGCAGTACTTC. Protein sequence: CASSQGRGVSYEQYF.

The V gene is TRBV9, the J gene TRBJ1-2; TRBD1 aligns across 9 bases. The V segment lost 6 bases and the J segment 4 bases; nucleotides outside the gene matches: 4. The germline CDR1 and CDR2 sequences are SGDLS and YYNGEE. This CDR3 spans 13 amino acids. The CDR3 spells CASTETGGYGYTF. CDR3 DNA sequence: TGTGCCAGCACCGAGACAGGGGGCTATGGCTACACCTTC.

This chain connects TRBV2 to TRBJ1-1, with D hard to call. From germline, CDR1 is SNHLY and CDR2 FYNNEI. The germline V and J ends were trimmed by 10 bases and 3 bases, with 12 bases remaining between them. The CDR3 sequence is 12 residues long. Here the CDR3 reads CATLGGYTEAFF. The CDR3 DNA sequence: TGTGCCACCTTAGGCGGGTACACTGAAGCTTTCTTT.

The chain has TRBV2 and TRBJ2-3; TRBD1 matches at 7 bases. The CDR3 spans 16 residues. Looked up from germline, CDR1 is SNHLY and CDR2 is FYNNEI. V shed 6 bases, J shed 0 bases, and the junction held 9 bases outside the gene matches. This CDR3 reads CASRLLGTASTDTQYF. CDR3 DNA sequence: TGTGCCAGCAGACTCCTTGGGACAGCTAGCACAGATACGCAGTATTTT.

In this sample, this clone turned up once. J is TRBJ2-5 and V is TRBV5-8; 8 nucleotides match TRBD1. Germline CDR1 is SGHTS and CDR2 is YDEGEE. The CDR3 contains 17 residues. The junction had 11 bases not matched to a gene; V was cut back by 4 bases and J by 0 bases. The CDR3 here is CASSRRWAGGHQETQYF. The CDR3, as DNA: TGTGCCAGCAGCCGTAGGTGGGCAGGGGGCCACCAAGAGACCCAGTACTTC. Complete variable domain (other parts from reference TRBV5-8 and TRBJ2-5): EAGVTQSPTHLIKTRGQQATLRCSPISGHTSVYWYQQALGLGLQFLLWYDEGEERNRGNFPPRFSGRQFPNYSSELNVNALELEDSALYLCASSRRWAGGHQETQYFGPGTRLLVL.

The V gene is TRBV14, the J gene TRBJ2-3; D call uncertain. Germline values: CDR1 SGHDN, CDR2 FVKESK. V was shortened by 3 bases and J by 2 bases, with 12 bases between the two germline ends. CDR3 size: 15 residues. CDR3: CASSQSDLITDTQYF. The CDR3 DNA reads TGTGCCAGCAGCCAGTCGGACCTGATCACAGATACGCAGTATTTT.

Only one count was recorded for this clone. The rearrangement links TRBV28 to TRBJ2-1; D may match TRBD1 or TRBD2 (5 bases each). Germline-derived CDR1 and CDR2 are MDHEN and SYDVKM. The CDR3 consists of 12 residues. Trimming cost V 4 bases and J 7 bases, with 8 bases left between them. CDR3 protein: CASSWGKNEQFF. The CDR3 region has the DNA TGTGCCAGCAGTTGGGGGAAAAATGAGCAGTTCTTC.

V usage is TRBV6-5 and J usage is TRBJ2-7, with TRBD1 matching 10 bases. CDR1 and CDR2 from the germline V gene are MNHEY and SVGAGI. Trimming took 3 bases from V and 2 from J; bases not matched to a gene: 4. This CDR3 contains 15 residues. CDR3 region: CASSYSGQGAYEQYF. In DNA form, the CDR3 reads TGTGCCAGCAGTTATTCCGGACAGGGGGCCTACGAGCAGTACTTC.

Judged by abundance, this clone is medium-sized. The chain carries TRBV7-9 and TRBJ2-4; D possibly corresponds to TRBD2 (7 bases). Germline loops: CDR1 SEHNR, CDR2 FQNEAQ (reference sequence). V lost 6 bases and J 8 bases, leaving 17 bases between the germline ends. This CDR3 has 14 residues. CDR3 protein: CASRPQGGGDIQYF. CDR3 nucleotides: TGTGCCAGCAGACCACAGGGTGGGGGGGACATTCAGTACTTC.

The CDR3 DNA reads as TGTGCCAGCAGTGACTCAGACGGGGGCACAGATACGCAGTATTTT. Amino acids: CASSDSDGGTDTQYF. The rearrangement joins TRBV6-4 to TRBJ2-3; D is possibly TRBD2 (5 bases). The CDR3 spans 15 residues. V was clipped by 0 bases and J by 1 base, with 8 bases between them. Germline V gene data show CDR1 as MRHNA and CDR2 as SNTAGT.

The V and J genes are TRBV4-1 and TRBJ2-1, with D unclear. The ends were cut back, 2 bases at V and 10 bases at J, with 12 bases in the middle. The CDR3 length is 13 residues. Germline loops: CDR1 MGHRA, CDR2 YSYEKL. The CDR3 bases are TGCGCCAGCAGCCAACGACCAAACGACGAGCAGTTCTTC. It codes for CASSQRPNDEQFF.

This chain uses TRBV4-2 with TRBJ2-7; 7 nucleotides match TRBD2. The V gene end was trimmed by 0 bases and the J gene end by 0 bases; junction bases not matched to a gene: 2. The CDR3 has 15 amino acids. Looked up from germline, CDR1 is LGHNA and CDR2 is YNFKEQ. The CDR3 is CASSQEAGSSYEQYF. CDR3 nucleotide sequence: TGTGCCAGCAGCCAAGAAGCGGGGAGCTCCTACGAGCAGTACTTC.

This chain links TRBV11-3 with TRBJ2-7; weak D call: TRBD2 (6 bases). Germline V gene sequence: CDR1 SGHNT, CDR2 YENEEA. CDR3 length: 15 residues. Trimming left V 1 base short and J 2 bases short, with 12 bases between. The CDR3 DNA sequence: TGTGCCAGCAGCTTAGGGGGGGAGTCGGCCTACGAGCAGTACTTC. Translated: CASSLGGESAYEQYF.

The genes are TRBV5-1 and TRBJ2-1; 7 nucleotides agree with TRBD1. Germline V CDR1 and CDR2: SGHRS, YFSETQ. This CDR3 region has 15 residues. Trimming removed 4 bases from V and 0 bases from J; junction bases left unmatched: 4. CDR3 bases: TGCGCCAGCAGCCCAGGGGGAGACTCCTACAATGAGCAGTTCTTC. It translates to CASSPGGDSYNEQFF. The full variable domain, with the rest looked up from reference TRBV5-1 and TRBJ2-1, is KAGVTQTPRYLIKTRGQQVTLSCSPISGHRSVSWYQQTPGQGLQFLFEYFSETQRNKGNFPGRFSGRQFSNSRSEMNVSTLELGDSALYLCASSPGGDSYNEQFFGPGTRLTVL.

The chain uses TRBV6-1 and TRBJ2-7, with TRBD1 as a possible D gene (5 bases). Germline assignment: CDR1 MNHNS and CDR2 SASEGT. The length of the CDR3 is 13 residues. Trimming took off 1 base at V and 6 bases at J, with 10 bases between the two ends. As DNA, the CDR3 is TGTGCCAGCAGTGAAGGGGGCTTAGTCGAGCAGTACTTC. Protein product: CASSEGGLVEQYF.

The chain has TRBV5-1 and TRBJ2-3, with D perhaps matching TRBD2 (5 bases). V gave up 7 bases and J gave up 3 bases, with 15 bases separating them. The CDR3 loop spans 14 amino acids. Germline CDR1 SGHRS, CDR2 YFSETQ. CDR3 residues: CASGTSRGTDTQYF. DNA of the CDR3: TGCGCCAGCGGAACATCTAGAGGGACAGATACGCAGTATTTT.

This clone appeared once. The gene calls are TRBV5-1 and TRBJ2-7; D gene ambiguous. CDR3 length equals 16 residues. The germline V gene encodes CDR1 SGHRS and CDR2 YFSETQ. V gave up 0 bases and J gave up 5 bases, with 18 bases separating them. As DNA, the CDR3 is TGCGCCAGCAGCTTGGGGGCCCCACATGAGGCCCACGAGCAGTACTTC. Protein: CASSLGAPHEAHEQYF.

CDR3 amino acids: CASSQVLKTDTQYF. CDR3 sequence (DNA): TGCGCCAGCAGCCAAGTACTGAAGACAGATACGCAGTATTTT. The chain is built from TRBV4-3 and TRBJ2-3, with no clear D. Trimming took 1 base from V and 3 from J, leaving 8 bases between them. Germline assignment: CDR1 LGHNA and CDR2 YSLEER. The CDR3 is made up of 14 amino acids.

The rearrangement uses TRBV28 and TRBJ2-1; maybe TRBD1 (6 bases). CDR1 is MDHEN and CDR2 is SYDVKM in the germline V gene. Trimming cost V 5 bases and J 10 bases, with 18 bases left between them. This CDR3 is built from 14 residues. The CDR3 spells CASSRTDWGEEQFF. CDR3 nucleotides: TGTGCCAGCAGTAGGACAGATTGGGGCGAAGAGCAGTTCTTC.

CDR3 in amino acids: CASSPQGGDTIYF. The CDR3 DNA reads as TGCGCCAGCAGCCCACAGGGAGGAGACACCATATATTTT. The J gene is TRBJ1-3, the V gene TRBV5-1, with TRBD1 as a possible D gene (6 bases). Germline CDR1 and CDR2: SGHRS and YFSETQ. The CDR3 is made up of 13 amino acids. V was cut by 4 bases and J by 8 bases, with 13 bases left in between. Combining the CDR3 with reference TRBV5-1 and TRBJ1-3 gives the whole variable domain KAGVTQTPRYLIKTRGQQVTLSCSPISGHRSVSWYQQTPGQGLQFLFEYFSETQRNKGNFPGRFSGRQFSNSRSEMNVSTLELGDSALYLCASSPQGGDTIYFGEGSWLTVV.

This chain uses TRBV4-1 with TRBJ2-2; TRBD2 aligns across 7 bases. The CDR3 covers 15 residues. With 3 bases clipped from V and 5 bases from J, the junction kept 6 bases outside the gene matches. Looked up from germline, CDR1 is MGHRA and CDR2 is YSYEKL. The CDR3 sequence is CASSHGGRVTGELFF. CDR3 nucleotide sequence: TGCGCCAGCAGCCATGGCGGGAGAGTGACCGGGGAGCTGTTTTTT.

V usage is TRBV6-5 and J usage is TRBJ2-7; D is unresolved. Trimming took 7 bases from V and 2 from J, leaving 15 bases between them. From germline, CDR1 is MNHEY and CDR2 SVGAGI. CDR3 length equals 14 residues. This chain's CDR3 is CASNSPGPTYEQYF. The CDR3 DNA follows: TGTGCCAGCAACTCCCCAGGCCCGACCTACGAGCAGTACTTC.

This chain links TRBV6-1 with TRBJ2-5; either TRBD1 or TRBD2 may fit D (6 bases each). The germline V gene encodes CDR1 MNHNS and CDR2 SASEGT. This CDR3 contains 15 residues. V was clipped by 2 bases and J by 5 bases, with 15 bases between them. CDR3 region: CASSELPPGAETQYF. DNA of the CDR3: TGTGCCAGCAGTGAACTCCCCCCGGGGGCCGAGACCCAGTACTTC.

V usage is TRBV6-6 and J usage is TRBJ2-3; 7 bases are shared with TRBD2. Germline V lookup: CDR1 MNHNY, CDR2 SVGAGI (reference sequence). This CDR3 comprises 15 residues. The V and J ends lost 2 bases and 0 bases, in that order; junction bases with no gene match: 2. This CDR3 reads CASSYISGSTDTQYF. The CDR3 DNA follows: TGTGCCAGCAGTTACATTAGCGGGAGCACAGATACGCAGTATTTT.

The CDR3 sequence: CAWSVQGLTEAFF. The CDR3 DNA reads as TGTGCCTGGAGTGTACAAGGGCTCACTGAAGCTTTCTTT. The chain joins TRBV30 to TRBJ1-1; no reliable D call. The germline V gene has CDR1 GTSNPN and CDR2 SVGIG (reference sequence). The CDR3 length is 13 residues. V was shortened by 0 bases and J by 4 bases, with 9 bases between the two germline ends. The whole variable domain, filled in from reference TRBV30 and TRBJ1-1, reads SQTIHQWPATLVQPVGSPLSLECTVEGTSNPNLYWYRQAAGRGLQLLFYSVGIGQISSEVPQNLSASRPQDRQFILSSKKLLLSDSGFYLCAWSVQGLTEAFFGQGTRLTVV.

The rearrangement uses TRBV7-2 and TRBJ2-3; 7 positions agree with TRBD2. The CDR3 consists of 17 residues. The V gene's germline CDR1 is SGHTA and CDR2 FQGNSA. V lost 2 bases to trimming and J lost 1 base; unmatched junction nucleotides: 9. The CDR3 DNA reads TGTGCCAGCAGCTTACTCAATCGGGAGGTACGCACAGATACGCAGTATTTT. It codes for CASSLLNREVRTDTQYF. Supplemented by reference TRBV7-2 and TRBJ2-3, the full variable domain reads GAGVSQSPSNKVTEKGKDVELRCDPISGHTALYWYRQSLGQGLEFLIYFQGNSAPDKSGLPSDRFSAERTGGSVSTLTIQRTQQEDSAVYLCASSLLNREVRTDTQYFGPGTRLTVL.

The CDR3 here is CASSQWSGSGANVLTF. In DNA form, the CDR3 reads TGTGCCAGCAGCCAATGGTCAGGCTCTGGGGCCAACGTCCTGACTTTC. This chain uses TRBV5-4 with TRBJ2-6; D gene unclear. CDR3 length equals 16 residues. Trimming cost V 4 bases and J 0 bases, with 11 bases left between them. Germline lookup yields CDR1 SGHNT and CDR2 YYREEE (reference sequence).

This chain uses TRBV7-9 with TRBJ2-2; the D gene is possibly TRBD2 (5 bases). V was pared by 5 bases and J by 5 bases, with 12 bases between. Germline V gene lookup returns CDR1 SEHNR and CDR2 FQNEAQ (reference sequence). This CDR3 is 14 amino acids long. Written as DNA, the CDR3 is TGTGCCAGCAGCATAGGGTCGGGGACCGGGGAGCTGTTTTTT. It encodes CASSIGSGTGELFF.

Concerning this clone itself: The junction does not match germline at one end; this may be a read error. The V call is TRBV28, the J call TRBJ1-2; perhaps TRBD1 as D (6 bases). Germline CDR1 MDHEN, CDR2 SYDVKM. The CDR3 is made up of 14 amino acids. CDR3 nucleotides: TGTGCCAGCATTTTAACAGGGTCCCCCTATGGCTACACCTTC. As protein: CASILTGSPYGYTF.